Below, one TCR beta chain is given with its context. The junction shows a germline mismatch at one end, possibly a read error. This sample is part of a study of tumor-infiltrating lymphocytes in primary liver carcinoma. Across the whole study: Aged between 30 and 69 years, the patients were men and women.

TCR beta cDNA came from roughly 0.45 ug total RNA, primed with a constant-region primer. Three nested multiplex PCR rounds, a slightly modified ARM-PCR, produced the libraries for TCR beta. The two initial PCR rounds, around 10 cycles each, used TRBV1-TRBV30 forward and C-beta reverse primers. Each CDR3 protein is one row after TCRdb ran MiXCR on the multiplex PCR reads. The sample shows roughly 22,000 distinct CDR3 sequences, approximately 80% of them seen only once. Co-extracting RNA and DNA was done with about 17-31 mg of unsorted bulk tissue as input. Resecting the tumor surgically was how the patients' primary liver carcinoma was treated. In every tumor sample, viable tumor cells made up over 90%. This CDR3 contains 15 residues. Germline CDR1 LGHNA, CDR2 YSLEER.

This sequence joins TRBV4-3 and TRBJ2-7; D not certain. The sample comprised liver tumor tissue from sampling region 2. As for subset: tumor region T2, inferior pole. The TCR comes from a woman aged 30 to 39 with primary liver carcinoma and hepatitis B virus infection. In DNA, the CDR3 is TGCGCCAGTAGCCAGGATTTTCCATGGTCCTACGAGCAGTACTTC. Protein product: CASSQDFPWSYEQYF.